This T cell receptor beta chain originates from a study of cytomegalovirus exposure and HLA in healthy donors (dated by TCRdb to the late 2010s). Turning to the overall study: An earlier analysis of around 600 of the donors reported about 250 Gb of sequence data and about 100 million unique TCR beta sequences from 190 million or so T cells. Approximately 300 gigabases of sequencing data and roughly 81 million unique TCR sequences made up an early release that covered several hundred HLA-typed donors. Of the roughly 400 genotyped donors, 65% to 90% fell in the genetic ancestry cluster associated with self-reported Caucasian donors. The study aimed to test whether cataloging public T cell receptors could reveal signatures of past pathogen exposure. Using immunosequencing, the study profiled T cell repertoires from 640 or so subjects and related those repertoires to cytomegalovirus serostatus. A separate validation cohort of about 110 different subjects was used in addition to the 666-subject first cohort. To predict cytomegalovirus infection status, the study brought together high-throughput TCR immunosequencing, statistical association of individual TCRs with disease status, and machine learning. A later analysis re-examined previously published TCR beta repertoires from over 500 donors and added high-resolution HLA genotyping to investigate patterns of TCR occurrence. In the later analysis, no new phenotypic data were used to find candidate immune exposures; instead, reliance was placed on TCR beta sequences and their occurrence across donors. An earlier analysis of about 620 of the donors applied high-throughput TCR beta sequencing to assess whether each TCR beta V gene segment acted as functional or pseudogenic. Donor age, sex, ethnicity and CMV serostatus were compiled alongside the repertoire data. In a later genetic analysis, genome-wide SNP genotypes for about 55% of the roughly 670 donors were used, and that subset was treated as a discovery cohort. All discovery cohort repertoires had been generated using a single sequencing platform. HLA typing covered class I and class II loci at four-digit resolution. The number of typed donors differed by locus: roughly 620-640 for A, B, C, DRB1 and DQB1; 522 for DQA1; around 580 for DPA1; and around 470 for DPB1. Roughly five DR-DQ haplotypes were handled as single units for association and clustering because linkage in the cohort was strong. On average, around 230,000 unique TCR beta nucleotide sequences were sequenced per donor among a few hundred genotyped donors of the cohort, with 15% to 20% of those sequences being non-productive. General findings and caveats noted by the study authors: Compared with equally common non-associated chains, HLA-associated TCR beta chains in a later analysis were more clonally expanded and had lower generation probabilities. Strong co-occurrence of HLA alleles, especially DR and DQ, made assigning TCR associations to individual alleles difficult. In both the original and validation cohorts, the classifier was reported to diagnose cytomegalovirus status with high specificity and sensitivity. The earlier analysis of some 560 of the donors excluded some 15 rarely observed V segments, including chromosome 9 orphons, because counts were too low. Some IMGT-functional V segments, including TRBV6-2 and TRBV6-3, could not be distinguished by the 87-base-pair reads and were therefore excluded. The study gave a list of 150 to 200 TCR beta chains associated with cytomegalovirus. Immune exposure information for the cohort was limited to CMV serostatus. The presence/absence analyses assumed that sequencing depth was roughly uniform across donors, and that assumption may not be true. In an earlier analysis of around 500 of the donors, most TCR beta V segments appeared in productive rearrangements about 87% or about 30% of the time, broadly matching IMGT annotations. A further reported finding was that TCR beta sequences accurately predicted the HLA-A and HLA-B alleles for most subjects in the first cohort. In a later genetic analysis, a missense DCLRE1C variant was associated with V-gene and J-gene trimming of TCR beta chains, and the association was replicated in an independent cohort. The authors suggested that the approach could potentially be extended to other disease states and immunological phenotypes. In vitro tests confirmed that a few of the cytomegalovirus-associated TCR beta chains recognize cytomegalovirus antigens. A cluster of highly shared sequence variants was judged likely to represent a technical artifact of the sequencing pipeline. At a false discovery rate of 0.05, a later analysis linked approximately 18,000 TCR beta sequences to specific HLA alleles. Correlated functional status among segregating V segments might reflect linkage disequilibrium, but an unknown experimental factor could not be ruled out. In a later analysis, several top co-occurrence clusters were reported to appear linked to parvovirus B19, influenza, CMV and Epstein-Barr virus. While some public TCRs were present in many individuals, most TCR sequences turned up only very rarely across donors. Most CMV-associated TCR beta chains appeared to be HLA-restricted in a later analysis, and the HLA associations seemed to be driven largely by CMV exposure. In a later analysis, TCR association rates were found to vary across HLA loci, with the most associated TCRs seen for DRB1 alleles and the fewest for HLA-C alleles. Compared with the roughly 670-donor mean, donors in an Asian-associated ancestry cluster had fewer N-insertions in productive TCRs, according to a later genetic analysis. Because some donors lacked HLA typing at each locus, the association tests relied only on the typed subset. The cohort was sequenced for TCR beta chains only, and without alpha or paired-chain data the features that could be detected were limited.

For this clone: Its antigen is currently not known. No base-level quality is on record; no much larger clone is a single base apart.

Receptors were amplified or captured by the immunoSEQ multiplex PCR assay. A mixture of 60 forward primers for TCR Vbeta segments and 13 reverse primers for TCR Jbeta segments was used in the multiplex PCR. Amplification of the CDR3 region of rearranged TCR beta genes was performed with a multiplex PCR assay on genomic DNA. Amplified TCR beta libraries were sequenced as 87-base-pair reads on the Illumina HiSeq System. In the paper's pipeline: Across the 600 to 700 repertoires, a later analysis counted 80 million or so unique TCR beta chains, 9.5 million to 12 million of which were shared by at least two donors. To remove PCR and sequencing errors, raw reads were error-corrected and collapsed into unique sequences using a nearest-neighbor algorithm that merged closely related sequences. V, D and J gene segments were assigned by aligning CDR3 sequences to IMGT reference sequences. Each retained sequence needed at least a six-nucleotide match to both a V gene segment and a J gene segment. Rearrangements were classified as productive when the CDR3 lacked stop codons and remained in frame with V and J, and all other rearrangements were classified as non-productive. Following IMGT convention, CDR3 was defined as the stretch from the second conserved V-encoded cysteine up to the conserved J-encoded phenylalanine. The earlier analysis of 587 of the donors excluded sequences that lacked an unambiguous match to a single V gene segment. An earlier analysis of several hundred of the donors called V segments functional above 56.7% productive rearrangements and segregating when the between-donor standard deviation exceeded 5%. To diagnose cytomegalovirus status from the catalog of TCR beta chain sequences, a statistical classification framework was built. V and J gene assignment, in a later analysis, came from comparing TCR nucleotide sequences with IMGT/GENE-DB human TR gene sequences. The TCRdist pipeline was used in a later analysis to assign CDR3 sequences and most-parsimonious VDJ recombination scenarios. A later analysis defined each TCR beta chain by its CDR3 amino acid sequence plus V-gene family, and excluded reads lacking a unique V-gene family. In a later analysis, 500 to 700 highly shared, low-generation-probability nucleotide sequences were removed to address suspected cross-contamination and a sequencing artifact. In a later analysis, a clonal expansion index was calculated for each public chain from normalized within-repertoire ranks of inferred template counts. In a later analysis, generation probabilities were computed using a VDJ recombination model fitted to out-of-frame rearrangements, and the results were checked against IGoR. A later analysis scored TCR-TCR, TCR-HLA and TCR-CMV co-occurrence with hypergeometric tests, applying a repertoire-size bias correction to TCR pairs. In a later analysis, false discovery rates were estimated by permuting HLA or CMV assignments 20 times. In a later analysis, co-occurring TCRs were grouped with DBSCAN, and TCRdist sequence similarity was added when clustering was performed within HLA-allele-positive subsets. Repertoires with fewer than 30,000 or more than 120,000 public chains, plus five repertoires with anomalous nucleotide sharing, were excluded from co-occurrence clustering. Here the immuneACCESS table is served through TCRdb, limited to in-frame sequences with V and J called. Missing clones are a known gap in these copies; in checked studies unresolved V genes cover under half, and the rest lacks a known reason. That table is the source of V, J and clone size, and D and trimming were worked out from the DNA. In all, the sample holds some 180,000 clones, and approximately 77% of those were seen once. The ten largest account for more than 3% of the sample.

Looking up the germline V gene yields CDR1 SGHRS and CDR2 YFSETQ. V is reduced by 1 base and J by 1 base, leaving a spacing of 11 bases between them. The CDR3 measures 15 amino acids from cysteine to phenylalanine. The retained sequence is limited to the CDR3, 45 bases, with the frame set at the first base. The cohort comprised 670 or so healthy bone marrow donors. All cohort members were sampled while nominally healthy, although unrecorded immune exposures were likely present. The donor tested CMV seropositive, placing the donor among the 250 to 350 seropositive members of the cohort. Every donor gave a peripheral blood sample, and the peripheral blood mononuclear cells from that sample were used for TCR beta sequencing. The Qiagen DNeasy Blood Extraction Kit was used to extract genomic DNA from the blood cell samples.

The source is a man aged 35-49 years in good health and CMV-seropositive. Here the chain combines TRBV5-1 and TRBJ1-1; possibly the D gene is TRBD1, per 6 matching bases. The source material was PBMCs. The CDR3 is CASSLTDSKNTEAFF. At the DNA level, the sequence is TGCGCCAGCAGCTTGACGGACAGTAAGAACACTGAAGCTTTCTTT.